The rows below give T cell receptor beta chains drawn from one sample of a study of CD8+ T cells in alopecia areata. This table comes from immunoSEQ multiplex PCR, and its TCRdb copy is limited to in-frame clones, with some not included. The data hold some 130,000 clones, with roughly 64% observed a single time. This sample comprised CD4+ T cells sorted from blood, obtained at week 0. These receptors were collected from a human donor with alopecia areata. CDR3s include the opening cysteine and the closing phenylalanine or tryptophan. D genes are given only for firm matches. Where a row states a size, it is once, few, many or the class of an expanded clone; other rows omit it.

size	D	V	J	DNA	CDR3
NA	NA	TRBV7-9	TRBJ2-6	TGTGCCAGCAGCTCCGTGGGGGCCAACGTCCTGACTTTC	CASSSVGANVLTF
NA	NA	TRBV6-5	TRBJ2-6	TGTGCCAGCAGTTCTGGGGCCAACGTCCTGACTTTC	CASSSGANVLTF
NA	TRBD1	TRBV7-2	TRBJ1-1	TGTGCCAGCAGCCTACAGGGGATAGCTGAAGCTTTCTTT	CASSLQGIAEAFF
NA	NA	TRBV2	TRBJ2-3	TGTGCCAGCAGTGAGCTGGAACTCACAGATACGCAGTATTTT	CASSELELTDTQYF
NA	NA	TRBV7-9	TRBJ1-4	TGTGCCAGCAGTTCACAGTTCCCTAATGAAAAACTGTTTTTT	CASSSQFPNEKLFF
NA	NA	TRBV7-2	TRBJ1-4	TGTGCCAGCAGCAAGTACTGGGGTGAAAAACTGTTTTTT	CASSKYWGEKLFF
NA	NA	TRBV5-4	TRBJ1-6	TGTGCCAGCATCAATAGAGGCTCCTATAATTCACCCCTCCACTTT	CASINRGSYNSPLHF
NA	TRBD1	TRBV28	TRBJ1-2	TGTGCCAGCAGTGGGGGACAGGGGCGTTATGGCTACACCTTC	CASSGGQGRYGYTF
NA	TRBD2	TRBV10-3	TRBJ2-5	TGTGCCATCAACCGCGGGACTAGCGGTACTCAAGAGACCCAGTACTTC	CAINRGTSGTQETQYF
NA	NA	TRBV29-1	TRBJ2-2	TGCAGCGCCGATCGGACCGGGGAGCTGTTTTTT	CSADRTGELFF
NA	TRBD2	TRBV5-1	TRBJ2-5	TGCGCCAGCAGCCCCGGAGGTAGCGGGGGCCAAGAGACCCAGTACTTC	CASSPGGSGGQETQYF
NA	NA	TRBV6-6	TRBJ1-5	TGTGCCAGCAGTCGTGAGAGCAATCAGCCCCAGCATTTT	CASSRESNQPQHF
NA	NA	TRBV30	TRBJ2-2	TGTGCCTGGACCCCTGGGGCCGGGGAGCTGTTTTTT	CAWTPGAGELFF
NA	TRBD1	TRBV9	TRBJ1-2	TGTGCCAGCAGTGGAGGACAGGTGATCTATGGCTACACCTTC	CASSGGQVIYGYTF
few	NA	TRBV29-1	TRBJ1-2	TGCAGCGTTGAACGCGAGGGTTGGCCAGGGAGCTATGGCTACACCTTC	CSVEREGWPGSYGYTF
few	NA	TRBV5-1	TRBJ1-4	TGCGCCAGCAGCTTGAACAATGGAGGTCTCTGGGATGAAAAACTGTTTTTT	CASSLNNGGLWDEKLFF
NA	NA	TRBV18	TRBJ2-3	TGTGCCAGCTCACCATTAGCAGATACGCAGTATTTT	CASSPLADTQYF
NA	NA	TRBV7-8	TRBJ1-4	TGTGCCAGCAGCTTAGTGGTCGGGGGAAAACTGTTTTTT	CASSLVVGGKLFF
NA	NA	TRBV19	TRBJ2-7	TGTGCCAGTAGTCCCGCCCAGGCAATGGAGCAGTACTTC	CASSPAQAMEQYF